Following are 13 T cell receptor beta chains from one sample sequenced in a study of blood T cell repertoires in COVID-19. The table came from immunoSEQ multiplex PCR; TCRdb's copy has only in-frame clones and leaves some out. The table includes around 300,000 clones, 90% detected once. The sample was PBMCs or T cells enriched from blood (not recorded which). These receptors were collected from a woman aged 18-29 years with acute COVID-19.

The CDR3 DNA is TGTGCCAGCAGCTTCTCGCAGGGGACTACTTATAGAAACACCATATATTTT. Amino acid sequence: CASSFSQGTTYRNTIYF. The chain recombines TRBV7-9 with TRBJ1-3; tentative D call: TRBD1 (6 bases). Germline lookup yields CDR1 SEHNR and CDR2 FQNEAQ (reference sequence). Trimming removed 3 bases at V and 5 bases at J, with 20 bases between. The CDR3 totals 17 residues.

The chain couples TRBV29-1 to TRBJ2-3; 7 nucleotides match TRBD2. V was clipped by 6 bases and J by 2 bases; unmatched bases: 8. CDR1 and CDR2 (germline): SQVTM, ANQGSEA. The CDR3 is 14 residues long. The CDR3 bases are TGCAGCGTACGAAAGCGGGGTAACACAGATACGCAGTATTTT. This codes for CSVRKRGNTDTQYF.

The V and J genes are TRBV6-4 and TRBJ1-1; 8 bases map to TRBD1. There are 16 residues in the CDR3. After removal of 5 bases from V and 6 bases from J, the junction contained 14 bases not matched to a gene. Germline V lookup: CDR1 MRHNA, CDR2 SNTAGT. This CDR3 is CASSPGGQGAFSEAFF. CDR3 sequence (DNA): TGTGCCAGCAGTCCGGGGGGCCAGGGGGCTTTCTCTGAAGCTTTCTTT.

The J gene is TRBJ2-4, the V gene TRBV5-4; 7 bases align to TRBD1. This CDR3 has 15 residues. V shed 0 bases, J shed 1 base, and the junction held 1 base outside the gene matches. The germline V gene encodes CDR1 SGHNT and CDR2 YYREEE (reference sequence). The CDR3 DNA reads as TGTGCCAGCAGCTTGGCGGGACAGGCCAAAAACATTCAGTACTTC. Residues: CASSLAGQAKNIQYF.

The chain uses TRBV5-6 and TRBJ1-5, with 7 nucleotides matching TRBD1. Germline CDR1 is SGHDT and CDR2 is YYEEEE. V was pared by 4 bases and J by 4 bases, with 8 bases of the junction left unmatched. CDR3 size: 15 residues. CDR3 protein: CASSARQGPNQPQHF. The CDR3, as DNA: TGTGCCAGCAGCGCTAGACAGGGTCCAAATCAGCCCCAGCATTTT.

This chain connects TRBV7-2 to TRBJ2-7; D remains unclear. The CDR3 is made up of 14 amino acids. Germline V CDR1 and CDR2: SGHTA, FQGNSA. The V end lost 5 bases, the J end lost 2 bases, and 13 bases lay between the germline ends. The CDR3 sequence is CASSPRWITYEQYF. Written as DNA, the CDR3 is TGTGCCAGCAGCCCGCGGTGGATAACCTACGAGCAGTACTTC.

CDR3 in DNA: TGTGCCAGCAGCTTAACACTAGCGGGGGGACGGGAGCTGTTTTTT. Protein sequence: CASSLTLAGGRELFF. The chain carries TRBV7-7 and TRBJ2-2, with 12 bases that match TRBD2. CDR3 length: 15 amino acids. Germline loops: CDR1 SSHAT, CDR2 FNYEAQ (reference sequence). Unmatched junction bases numbered 4, after V lost 2 bases and J lost 9 bases. The whole variable domain, filled in from reference TRBV7-7 and TRBJ2-2, reads GAGVSQSPRYKVTKRGQDVTLRCDPISSHATLYWYQQALGQGPEFLTYFNYEAQPDKSGLPSDRFSAERPEGSISTLTIQRTEQRDSAMYRCASSLTLAGGRELFFGEGSRLTVL.

This clone occurred once. The chain combines TRBV6-2 or TRBV6-3 with TRBJ1-4; 9 bases align to TRBD1. This CDR3 has 17 residues. V gave up 6 bases and J gave up 0 bases; unmatched junction bases: 8. Germline CDR1 MNHEY, CDR2 SVGEGT. CDR3 in DNA: TGTGCCAGCAGCCCCGCCGGGACAGGGACAACTAATGAAAAACTGTTTTTT. Translating it yields CASSPAGTGTTNEKLFF.

The chain is built from TRBV2 and TRBJ2-1; 9 nucleotides align to TRBD2. Trimming at V came to 9 bases and at J to 3 bases, leaving 6 bases not matched to a gene. The CDR3 spans 14 residues. The germline V gene encodes CDR1 SNHLY and CDR2 FYNNEI. The CDR3 loop reads CASGTSLFYNEQFF. The CDR3 DNA follows: TGTGCCAGTGGGACTAGCCTCTTCTACAATGAGCAGTTCTTC.

This chain joins TRBV30 and TRBJ2-2, with 7 positions matching TRBD1. Germline CDR1 reads GTSNPN; CDR2 reads SVGIG (reference sequence). Losses at the gene ends were 4 bases for V and 7 bases for J; bases not matched to a gene: 3. The CDR3 is 12 residues long. CDR3 sequence: CAWNRGNGELFF. DNA of the CDR3: TGTGCCTGGAACAGGGGTAACGGGGAGCTGTTTTTT.

This clone has just one count. The J gene is TRBJ2-4, the V gene TRBV29-1, with a tentative D call TRBD1 (6 bases). This CDR3 has 12 residues. The germline V gene has CDR1 SQVTM and CDR2 ANQGSEA. V lost 4 bases, J lost 9 bases, and 13 bases lay in between. CDR3 bases: TGCAGCGTTGTTGCAGGGGCCGGCATTCAGTACTTC. Protein product: CSVVAGAGIQYF.

This clone came up once. The V and J genes are TRBV6-5 and TRBJ1-5; TRBD1 matches at 9 bases. V dropped 4 bases and J dropped 7; count of bases not matched to a gene: 2. The CDR3 sequence is 13 residues long. Germline-derived CDR1 and CDR2 are MNHEY and SVGAGI. The CDR3 sequence: CASSSGQGQPQHF. The CDR3 nucleotides read TGTGCCAGCAGTTCGGGACAGGGACAGCCCCAGCATTTT.

V and J are TRBV10-3 and TRBJ2-1, with 8 nucleotides matching TRBD2. There are 14 residues in the CDR3. The germline V gene has CDR1 ENHRY and CDR2 SYGVKD. With 10 bases clipped from V and 1 base from J, the junction kept 6 bases outside the gene matches. The DNA of the CDR3 is TGTGCCACCACAAGCGGGAGTTCCTACAATGAGCAGTTCTTC. This codes for CATTSGSSYNEQFF.